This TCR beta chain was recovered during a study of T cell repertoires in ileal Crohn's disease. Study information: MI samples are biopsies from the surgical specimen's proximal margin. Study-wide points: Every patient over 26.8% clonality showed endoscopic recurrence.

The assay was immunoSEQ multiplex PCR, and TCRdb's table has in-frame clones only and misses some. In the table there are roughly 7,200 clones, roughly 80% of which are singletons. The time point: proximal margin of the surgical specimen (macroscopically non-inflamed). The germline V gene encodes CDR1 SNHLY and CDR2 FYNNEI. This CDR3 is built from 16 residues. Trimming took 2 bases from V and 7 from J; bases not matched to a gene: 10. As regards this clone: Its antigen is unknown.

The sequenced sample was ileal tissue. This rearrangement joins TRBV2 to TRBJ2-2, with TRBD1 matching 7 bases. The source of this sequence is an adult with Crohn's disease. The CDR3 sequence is CASSETRGRASGELFF. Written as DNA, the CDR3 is TGTGCCAGCAGTGAAACAAGGGGGCGCGCGAGCGGGGAGCTGTTTTTT.